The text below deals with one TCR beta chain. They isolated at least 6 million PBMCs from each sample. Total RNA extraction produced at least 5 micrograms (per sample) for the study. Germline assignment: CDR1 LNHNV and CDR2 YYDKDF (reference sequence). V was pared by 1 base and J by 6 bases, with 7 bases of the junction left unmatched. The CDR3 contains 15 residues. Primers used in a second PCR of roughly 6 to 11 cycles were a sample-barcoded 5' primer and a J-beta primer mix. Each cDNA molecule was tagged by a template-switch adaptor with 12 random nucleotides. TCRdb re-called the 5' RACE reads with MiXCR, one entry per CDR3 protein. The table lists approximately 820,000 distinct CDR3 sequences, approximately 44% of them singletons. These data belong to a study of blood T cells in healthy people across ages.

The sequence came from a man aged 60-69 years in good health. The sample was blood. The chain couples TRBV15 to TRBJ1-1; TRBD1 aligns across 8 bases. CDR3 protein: CATSRGGQGSAEAFF. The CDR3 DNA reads TGTGCCACCAGCAGAGGAGGACAGGGAAGCGCTGAAGCTTTCTTT.